Here is one TCR beta chain with its context. Its antigen is undetermined. Sequencing targeted expressed TCRB transcripts, as all isolated RNA had been reverse transcribed. For naive, central memory and regulatory T cell samples, reads averaged roughly 3.7 million. Here immunoSEQ multiplex PCR was the method, and the copy in TCRdb shows in-frame clones only, minus some. The sample comprises 400,000 to 450,000 clones, approximately 15% of which are singletons, and around 0.039% rests with the top ten. V was pared by 3 bases and J by 9 bases, with 19 bases between. Germline V gene lookup returns CDR1 SGDLS and CDR2 YYNGEE. This CDR3 comprises 15 residues. This sample was included in a study of beta chain features in type 1 diabetes. Looking at the study overall: Cells sorted and examined across all samples totaled 107,917,701. Study outcomes and limitations: Researchers report that Type 1 diabetes patients had moderately but significantly shorter TCRB CDR3s across all four CD4+ subsets. The similarity of naive, central memory and Treg TCRB repertoires appeared greater among patients than among healthy donors.

The sequence was obtained from a man under 40 in good health. The sequenced sample consisted of naive CD4+ T cells from blood. The rearrangement joins TRBV9 to TRBJ2-1, with D possibly being TRBD1 or TRBD2 (6 bases each). CDR3 sequence reads: CASSAFSGAGSEQFF. CDR3 in DNA: TGTGCCAGCAGCGCGTTCTCGGGGGCCGGAAGTGAGCAGTTCTTC.